This entry lists 3 T cell receptor beta chains sequenced from one sample in a study of spatial heterogeneity in lung cancer. Regarding time point: sample taken at primary tumor resection. TCRdb fed the 5' RACE reads into MiXCR, producing one record per CDR3 protein. The sample carries 85,000 to 100,000 distinct CDR3 sequences, approximately 12% recorded once. The sample consisted of PBMCs, taken at surgery. The receptors come from a male donor with early-stage non-small cell lung cancer.

This clonotype was recorded many times. The rearrangement links TRBV10-3 to TRBJ2-7; D gene unclear. Germline loops: CDR1 ENHRY, CDR2 SYGVKD. The CDR3 has 12 residues. Trimming stripped 6 bases from V and 2 bases from J, with 8 bases between. CDR3 coding DNA: TGTGCCATCAGCGCCTTGCCCTACGAGCAGTACTTC. Protein: CAISALPYEQYF.

CDR3 nucleotides: TGCAGTGCTGGGACTAGCCGAGAATTCCAAGAGACCCAGTACTTC. Encoded protein: CSAGTSREFQETQYF. The chain couples TRBV20-1 to TRBJ2-5, with 9 bases fitting TRBD2. The trim removed 5 bases at V and 1 base at J, leaving 8 bases unmatched. The CDR3 contains 15 residues. The germline gives CDR1 DFQATT, CDR2 SNEGSKA (reference sequence).

The V and J genes are TRBV18 and TRBJ2-1, with unresolved D. V gave up 2 bases and J gave up 0 bases, with 8 bases separating them. Germline V gene sequence: CDR1 KGHSH, CDR2 LQKENI. The CDR3 is made up of 15 amino acids. CDR3: CASSPGSDSYNEQFF. DNA for the CDR3: TGTGCCAGCTCACCAGGGTCCGACTCCTACAATGAGCAGTTCTTC.